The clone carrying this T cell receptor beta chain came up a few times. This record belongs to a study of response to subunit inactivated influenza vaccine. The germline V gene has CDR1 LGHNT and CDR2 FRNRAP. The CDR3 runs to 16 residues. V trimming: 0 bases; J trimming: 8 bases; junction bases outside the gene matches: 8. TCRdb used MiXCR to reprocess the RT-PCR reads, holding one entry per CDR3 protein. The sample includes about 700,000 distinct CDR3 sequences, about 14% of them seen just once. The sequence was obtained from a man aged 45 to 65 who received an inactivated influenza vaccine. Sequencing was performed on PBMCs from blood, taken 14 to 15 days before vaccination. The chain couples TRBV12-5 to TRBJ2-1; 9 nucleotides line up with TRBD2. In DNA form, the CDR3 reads TGTGCTAGTGGTTTGGTACAGGGCGGGAGGGTCTATGAGCAGTTCTTC. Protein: CASGLVQGGRVYEQFF. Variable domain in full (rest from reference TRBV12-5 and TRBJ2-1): DARVTQTPRHKVTEMGQEVTMRCQPILGHNTVFWYRQTMMQGLELLAYFRNRAPLDDSGMPKDRFSAEMPDATLATLKIQPSEPRDSAVYFCASGLVQGGRVYEQFFGPGTRLTVL.